The 27 T cell receptor beta chains in this list originate from one sample, sequenced in a study of post-analysis software for immune sequencing data. TCR beta cDNA libraries had unique molecular identifiers. TCRdb re-derived calls from the PCR reads in MiXCR, one entry per CDR3 protein. This table has 650,000 to 850,000 distinct CDR3 sequences, around 45% appearing once. The antigens of these receptors remain unknown. Study-wide points: About five TRBV segments (TRBV5-6, TRBV5-1 and TRBV20-1 among them) occurred more frequently in patients than in controls.

What was sequenced was blood. These receptors were taken from a girl between 5 and 17 years old with multiple sclerosis.

This chain's CDR3 is CSASFPGINEQFF. CDR3 coding DNA: TGCAGTGCTAGTTTCCCGGGAATCAATGAGCAGTTCTTC. The chain combines TRBV20-1 with TRBJ2-1; D perhaps matches TRBD2 (5 bases). The CDR3 contains 13 residues. V was cut by 3 bases and J by 6 bases, with 12 bases left in between. Germline V lookup: CDR1 DFQATT, CDR2 SNEGSKA (reference sequence).

The genes are TRBV7-9 and TRBJ1-2; D is unresolved. Germline CDR1 reads SEHNR; CDR2 reads FQNEAQ (reference sequence). The ends were cut back, 5 bases at V and 3 bases at J, with 7 bases in the middle. This CDR3 is 12 amino acids long. CDR3 bases: TGTGCCAGCAGCCCGGAACACTATGGCTACACCTTC. Translated: CASSPEHYGYTF.

The chain combines TRBV29-1 with TRBJ2-7; 10 bases align to TRBD2. The CDR3 runs to 18 residues. V was clipped by 6 bases and J by 3 bases; unmatched bases: 20. The germline CDR1 and CDR2 sequences are SQVTM and ANQGSEA. As DNA, the CDR3 is TGCAGCGTCGCCTTTAATATACAAACTAGCGGGATTGTCTACGAGCAGTACTTC. This sequence encodes CSVAFNIQTSGIVYEQYF.

This clonotype came up once. The CDR3 does not close with the conserved phenylalanine or tryptophan, likely indicating a read error. The chain is built from TRBV7-9 and TRBJ2-3, with TRBD1 as a possible D gene (6 bases). Germline V gene sequence: CDR1 SEHNR, CDR2 FQNEAQ (reference sequence). The CDR3 contains 15 residues. Trimming cost V 5 bases and J 5 bases, with 17 bases left between them. As DNA, the CDR3 is TGTGCCAGCAGCCCAGGGGAGACCCGACTAGATACGCAGTATGTT. Amino acid sequence: CASSPGETRLDTQYV.

This clonotype was seen a few times. The chain joins TRBV7-9 to TRBJ1-5, with unresolved D. V was clipped by 5 bases and J by 6 bases, with 8 bases between them. CDR1 and CDR2 (germline): SEHNR, FQNEAQ (reference sequence). The CDR3 runs 12 residues. DNA of the CDR3: TGTGCCAGCAGCATTTTGTCTCAGCCCCAGCATTTT. Protein sequence: CASSILSQPQHF.

The gene calls are TRBV12-3 or TRBV12-4 and TRBJ2-1; tentatively, D is TRBD2 (6 bases). Trimming removed 3 bases at V and 10 bases at J, with 13 bases between. The CDR3 length is 13 residues. CDR3 bases: TGTGCCAGCAGTTTGGGCGGGATACGGGAGCAGTTCTTC. Amino acid sequence: CASSLGGIREQFF.

The chain employs TRBV20-1 and TRBJ2-7; TRBD2 matches at 9 bases. Germline V gives CDR1 DFQATT, CDR2 SNEGSKA (reference sequence). The V segment lost 5 bases and the J segment 3 bases; nucleotides outside the gene matches: 5. This CDR3 comprises 13 residues. The CDR3 DNA is TGCAGTGCTTCCGGGACTAGCAGCTACGAGCAGTACTTC. Residues: CSASGTSSYEQYF.

This clonotype has more than one count but fewer than ten. The rearrangement links TRBV7-8 to TRBJ1-4, with D perhaps matching TRBD1 (6 bases). The CDR3 has 14 amino acids. Germline CDR1 SGHVS, CDR2 FQNEAQ. V was pared by 6 bases and J by 5 bases, with 13 bases between. The CDR3 nucleotides read TGTGCCAGCAGTGGGACAAGAGCGAATGAAAAACTGTTTTTT. This gives the protein CASSGTRANEKLFF.

This clonotype has only a few counts. V usage is TRBV7-6 and J usage is TRBJ2-7; TRBD1 matches at 7 bases. CDR1 is SGHVS and CDR2 is FNYEAQ in the germline V gene. The length of the CDR3 is 14 residues. V shed 5 bases, J shed 2 bases, and the junction held 6 bases outside the gene matches. CDR3 bases: TGTGCCAGCAGCGACCGACAGGGCGCCTACGAGCAGTACTTC. Translated: CASSDRQGAYEQYF.

This clonotype was found a few times. V gene TRBV7-2 combines with J gene TRBJ2-1; D possibly corresponds to TRBD2 (6 bases). The germline V and J ends were trimmed by 7 bases and 7 bases, with 14 bases remaining between them. Germline CDR1 SGHTA, CDR2 FQGNSA. The CDR3 is 13 amino acids. CDR3 coding DNA: TGTGCCAGCAACTCTTGGGCGGGAAATGAGCAGTTCTTC. As protein: CASNSWAGNEQFF. The whole variable domain, filled in from reference TRBV7-2 and TRBJ2-1, reads GAGVSQSPSNKVTEKGKDVELRCDPISGHTALYWYRQSLGQGLEFLIYFQGNSAPDKSGLPSDRFSAERTGGSVSTLTIQRTQQEDSAVYLCASNSWAGNEQFFGPGTRLTVL.

The chain recombines TRBV12-3 or TRBV12-4 with TRBJ2-5; D is uncertain. The length of the CDR3 is 16 residues. The V and J ends lost 0 bases and 4 bases respectively, with 15 bases between them. This chain's CDR3 is CASSLARRSGLETQYF. The CDR3 DNA reads as TGTGCCAGCAGTTTAGCGCGCCGGTCTGGTTTAGAGACCCAGTACTTC.

This chain uses TRBV14 with TRBJ1-2; D is uncertain. The length of the CDR3 is 11 residues. The germline CDR1 and CDR2 sequences are SGHDN and FVKESK. V was trimmed by 3 bases and J by 7 bases, leaving 6 bases between them. In nucleotides, the CDR3 is TGTGCCAGCAGCCATGTGGGTGGCTACACCTTC. The encoded protein is CASSHVGGYTF.

Comment on this clonotype: One junction end disagrees with the germline gene, perhaps due to a read error. The V and J genes are TRBV6-1 and TRBJ2-1, with TRBD2 matching 9 bases. The CDR3 runs to 15 residues. Germline V CDR1 and CDR2: MNHNS, SASEGT. CDR3 loop: CASIEREVGYNEQFF. For the CDR3, the DNA is TGTGCCAGCATAGAGCGGGAGGTCGGCTACAATGAACAGTTCTTC.

The rearrangement uses TRBV7-9 and TRBJ2-1; 10 nucleotides align to TRBD1. CDR1 is SEHNR and CDR2 is FQNEAQ in the germline V gene (reference sequence). Trimming cost V 5 bases and J 8 bases; bases outside gene matches: 12. CDR3 length equals 16 residues. Here the CDR3 reads CASSLPPGQGWDEQFF. CDR3 DNA: TGTGCCAGCAGCCTCCCCCCGGGACAGGGGTGGGATGAGCAGTTCTTC.

V and J are TRBV6-6 and TRBJ2-3; TRBD2 matches 8 bases. V shed 2 bases, J shed 13 bases, and the junction held 5 bases outside the gene matches. The germline CDR1 and CDR2 sequences are MNHNY and SVGAGI (reference sequence). The CDR3 extends over 12 amino acids. CDR3 sequence reads: CASSYPTGREYF. In DNA form, the CDR3 reads TGTGCCAGCAGTTACCCGACCGGGAGGGAGTATTTT.

This chain uses TRBV11-1 with TRBJ2-3, with D hard to call. This CDR3 is built from 17 residues. Germline V lookup: CDR1 SGHAT, CDR2 FQDESV (reference sequence). V dropped 5 bases and J dropped 0 bases, with 18 bases sitting between them. The CDR3 bases are TGTGCCAGCAGCCGGGTAAACAAGCGATTTAGCACAGATACGCAGTATTTT. Encoded protein: CASSRVNKRFSTDTQYF.

In this sample, this clonotype turned up many times. The chain couples TRBV12-3 or TRBV12-4 to TRBJ2-1; D is ambiguous. The germline V and J ends were trimmed by 2 bases and 8 bases, with 7 bases remaining between them. This CDR3 region has 12 residues. CDR3 amino acids: CASSLFSHEQFF. For the CDR3, the DNA is TGTGCCAGCAGTTTATTTAGCCATGAGCAGTTCTTC.

J is TRBJ2-7 and V is TRBV29-1; TRBD2 matches at 7 bases. The germline V gene encodes CDR1 SQVTM and CDR2 ANQGSEA. This CDR3 is 14 amino acids long. Losses at the gene ends were 4 bases for V and 7 bases for J; bases not matched to a gene: 13. The CDR3, as DNA: TGCAGCGTTGTTAGCCTAGCGGCGTCCTTGGAGCAGTACTTC. This gives the protein CSVVSLAASLEQYF.

In this sample, this clonotype turned up many times. The genes are TRBV4-2 and TRBJ1-2; D ambiguous. The CDR3 extends over 16 amino acids. Germline V lookup: CDR1 LGHNA, CDR2 YNFKEQ. With 0 bases removed from V and 2 bases from J, the gap between germline ends came to 13 bases. CDR3 coding DNA: TGTGCCAGCAGCCAAGAGTTGGGGATCGGGAACTATGGCTACACCTTC. Protein sequence: CASSQELGIGNYGYTF.

This clonotype appeared a few times. V and J are TRBV12-3 or TRBV12-4 and TRBJ2-1; possible D gene TRBD1, 5 bases. V was trimmed by 3 bases and J by 1 base, leaving 16 bases between them. The CDR3 sequence is 17 residues long. CDR3 DNA: TGTGCCAGCAGTTTTAGTCCTCTAGACAGATCCTACAATGAGCAGTTCTTC. This encodes CASSFSPLDRSYNEQFF.

This chain links TRBV6-5 with TRBJ2-1; 8 bases agree with TRBD2. Losses at the gene ends were 4 bases for V and 4 bases for J; bases not matched to a gene: 6. The CDR3 covers 15 residues. Germline loops: CDR1 MNHEY, CDR2 SVGAGI. CDR3 residues: CASSFTSGSYNEQFF. DNA for the CDR3: TGTGCCAGCAGTTTTACTAGCGGAAGTTACAATGAGCAGTTCTTC.

This chain joins TRBV29-1 and TRBJ2-1; D tentatively fits TRBD1 or TRBD2 (5 bases each). Trimming took off 8 bases at V and 12 bases at J, with 14 bases between the two ends. The CDR3 length is 10 residues. Germline V gene data show CDR1 as SQVTM and CDR2 as ANQGSEA. DNA for the CDR3: TGCAGCTCGGGACCCCCCGGGCAGTTCTTC. As protein: CSSGPPGQFF.

V is TRBV5-1 and J is TRBJ1-5; maybe TRBD1 (5 bases). The CDR3 has 15 residues. Trimming left V 2 bases short and J 4 bases short, with 13 bases between. Germline V lookup: CDR1 SGHRS, CDR2 YFSETQ. The CDR3, as DNA: TGCGCCAGCAGCTTAGAGGGGACGATAAATCAGCCCCAGCATTTT. Translating gives CASSLEGTINQPQHF.

The rearrangement links TRBV3-1 to TRBJ2-4; 15 nucleotides line up with TRBD2. The J call is uncertain, as TRBJ2-7 better fits the DNA end. This CDR3 has 16 amino acids. Germline values: CDR1 LGHDT, CDR2 YNNKEL (reference sequence). CDR3 region: CASSQGGLAGGGEQYF. The CDR3 nucleotides read TGTGCCAGCAGCCAAGGGGGACTAGCGGGAGGTGGCGAGCAGTACTTC.

This chain joins TRBV20-1 and TRBJ1-5; TRBD1 matches 8 bases. V shed 6 bases and J 5 bases; nucleotides not matched to a gene: 9. Germline CDR1 reads DFQATT; CDR2 reads SNEGSKA (reference sequence). The CDR3 has 14 residues. The CDR3 here is CSARTGFGDQPQHF. CDR3 nucleotides: TGCAGTGCAAGGACAGGGTTTGGCGATCAGCCCCAGCATTTT.

The rearrangement uses TRBV7-2 and TRBJ2-3, with D possibly matching TRBD1 (5 bases). Germline V gene lookup returns CDR1 SGHTA and CDR2 FQGNSA. The CDR3 spans 12 residues. V lost 5 bases and J lost 7, with 10 bases in between. The CDR3 region is CASSLAGYTQYF. The CDR3 nucleotides are TGTGCCAGCAGCCTGGCAGGGTATACGCAGTATTTT. The full variable domain, rest sourced from reference TRBV7-2 and TRBJ2-3, is GAGVSQSPSNKVTEKGKDVELRCDPISGHTALYWYRQSLGQGLEFLIYFQGNSAPDKSGLPSDRFSAERTGGSVSTLTIQRTQQEDSAVYLCASSLAGYTQYFGPGTRLTVL.

A single count supports this clonotype. For the CDR3, the DNA is TGCAGCGTTGAAATCGGGACAGGGGGCAATCAGCCCCAGCATTTT. Translated: CSVEIGTGGNQPQHF. The rearrangement links TRBV29-1 to TRBJ1-5, with 10 bases that match TRBD1. CDR3 length: 15 amino acids. CDR1 is SQVTM, CDR2 ANQGSEA, per germline. Trimming cost V 2 bases and J 2 bases; bases outside gene matches: 3.